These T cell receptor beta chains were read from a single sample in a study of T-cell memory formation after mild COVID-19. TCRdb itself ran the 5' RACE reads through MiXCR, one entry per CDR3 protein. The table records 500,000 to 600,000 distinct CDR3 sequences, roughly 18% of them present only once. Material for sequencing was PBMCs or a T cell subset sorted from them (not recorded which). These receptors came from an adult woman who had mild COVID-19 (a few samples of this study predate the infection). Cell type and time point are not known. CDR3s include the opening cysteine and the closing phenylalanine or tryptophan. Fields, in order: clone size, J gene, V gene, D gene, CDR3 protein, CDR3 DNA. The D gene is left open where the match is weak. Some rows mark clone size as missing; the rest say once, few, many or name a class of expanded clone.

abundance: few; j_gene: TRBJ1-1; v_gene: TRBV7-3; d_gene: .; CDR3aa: CASSSGEGMAFF; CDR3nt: TGTGCCAGCAGCTCGGGAGAGGGGATGGCTTTCTTT
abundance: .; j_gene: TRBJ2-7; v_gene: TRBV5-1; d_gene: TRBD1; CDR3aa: CASSLGQGIGYEQYF; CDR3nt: TGCGCCAGCAGCTTGGGACAGGGTATTGGCTACGAGCAGTACTTC
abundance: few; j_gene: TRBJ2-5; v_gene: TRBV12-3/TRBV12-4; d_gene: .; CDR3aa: CASSLRGWEETQYF; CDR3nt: TGTGCCAGCAGTCTCCGGGGATGGGAGGAGACCCAGTACTTC
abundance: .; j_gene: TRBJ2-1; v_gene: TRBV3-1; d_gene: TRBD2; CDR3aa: CASSPGLAGGWQQFF; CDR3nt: TGTGCCAGCAGCCCGGGACTAGCGGGAGGGTGGCAGCAGTTCTTC
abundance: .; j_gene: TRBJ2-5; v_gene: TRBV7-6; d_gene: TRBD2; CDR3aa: CASSFSGGVETQYF; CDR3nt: TGTGCCAGCAGCTTTAGCGGGGGAGTTGAGACCCAGTACTTC
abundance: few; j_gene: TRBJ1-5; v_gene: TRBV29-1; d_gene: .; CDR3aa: CSVGDGGGQPQHF; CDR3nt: TGCAGCGTTGGGGACGGGGGGGGTCAGCCCCAGCATTTT
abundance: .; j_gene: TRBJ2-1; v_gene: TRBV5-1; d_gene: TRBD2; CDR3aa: CASSLLAGGDEQFF; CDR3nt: TGCGCCAGCAGCTTGCTAGCGGGGGGGGATGAGCAGTTCTTC
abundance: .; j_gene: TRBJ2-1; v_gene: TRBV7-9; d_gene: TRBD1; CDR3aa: CASRVRQGQEFF; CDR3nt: TGTGCCAGCAGAGTTCGACAGGGGCAGGAGTTCTTC
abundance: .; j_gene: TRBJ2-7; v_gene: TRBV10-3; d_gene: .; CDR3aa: CAISESSRPYEQYF; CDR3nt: TGTGCCATCAGTGAGTCCAGCCGACCCTACGAGCAGTACTTC
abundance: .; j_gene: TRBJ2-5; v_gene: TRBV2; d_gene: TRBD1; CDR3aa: CAILRTGLQETQYF; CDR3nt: TGTGCCATCCTTCGGACAGGGCTCCAAGAGACCCAGTACTTC
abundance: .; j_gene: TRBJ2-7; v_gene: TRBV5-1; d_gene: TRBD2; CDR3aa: CASSFYGGVSYEQYF; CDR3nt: TGCGCCAGCAGCTTCTACGGGGGGGTGTCCTACGAGCAGTACTTC
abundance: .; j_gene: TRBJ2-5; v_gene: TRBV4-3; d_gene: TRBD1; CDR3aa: CASSQASRDRAKTQYF; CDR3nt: TGCGCCAGCAGCCAAGCAAGCCGGGACAGGGCAAAGACCCAGTACTTC
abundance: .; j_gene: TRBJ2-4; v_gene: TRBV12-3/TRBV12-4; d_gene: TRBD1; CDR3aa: CASSGQGVNIQYF; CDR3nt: TGTGCCAGCAGTGGACAGGGGGTGAACATTCAGTACTTC
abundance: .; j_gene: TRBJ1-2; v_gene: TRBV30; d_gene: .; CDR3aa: CAWSVSGIGGYTF; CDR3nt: TGTGCCTGGAGTGTGTCGGGGATCGGTGGCTACACCTTC
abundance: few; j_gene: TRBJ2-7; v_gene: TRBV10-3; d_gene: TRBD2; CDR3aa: CATGTKAYEQYF; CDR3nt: TGTGCCACCGGGACTAAGGCCTACGAGCAGTACTTC
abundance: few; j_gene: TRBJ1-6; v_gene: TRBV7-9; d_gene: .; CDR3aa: CASSGGVEAGSPLHF; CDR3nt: TGTGCCAGCAGCGGAGGGGTCGAGGCGGGATCACCCCTCCACTTT
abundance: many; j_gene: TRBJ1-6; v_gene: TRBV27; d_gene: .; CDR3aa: CASSRSYNSPLHF; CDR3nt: TGTGCCAGCAGTCGTAGCTATAATTCACCCCTCCACTTT
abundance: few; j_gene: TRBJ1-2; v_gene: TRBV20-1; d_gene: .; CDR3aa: CSARGPRWVANYGYTF; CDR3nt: TGCAGTGCTAGGGGTCCTCGGTGGGTAGCTAACTATGGCTACACCTTC
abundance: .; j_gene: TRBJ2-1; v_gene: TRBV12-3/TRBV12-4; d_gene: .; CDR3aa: CASSLRTDGEQFF; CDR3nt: TGTGCCAGCAGTTTAAGGACGGACGGTGAGCAGTTCTTC
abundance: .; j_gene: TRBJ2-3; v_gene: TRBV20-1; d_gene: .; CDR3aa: CCARSTDTQYF; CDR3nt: TGCTGTGCTAGGAGCACAGATACGCAGTATTTT
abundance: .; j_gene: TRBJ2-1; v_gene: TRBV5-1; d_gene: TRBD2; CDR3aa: CASSFLSGGTYNEQFF; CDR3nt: TGCGCCAGCAGCTTCCTTAGCGGGGGAACCTACAATGAGCAGTTCTTC
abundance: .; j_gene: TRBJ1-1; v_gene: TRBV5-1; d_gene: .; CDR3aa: CASSLDRVQNTEAFF; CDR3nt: TGCGCCAGCAGCTTGGACAGGGTACAGAACACTGAAGCTTTCTTT
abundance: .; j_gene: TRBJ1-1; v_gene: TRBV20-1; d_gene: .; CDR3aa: CSARVQDIKAFF; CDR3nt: TGCAGTGCTAGAGTACAAGATATTAAAGCTTTCTTT
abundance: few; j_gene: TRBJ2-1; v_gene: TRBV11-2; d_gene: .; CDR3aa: CASSSPFVQRPYNEQFF; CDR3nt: TGTGCCAGCAGCTCCCCCTTCGTTCAGCGGCCCTACAATGAGCAGTTCTTC
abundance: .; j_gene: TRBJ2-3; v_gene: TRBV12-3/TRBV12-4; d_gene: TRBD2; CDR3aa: CASTPGLAVTTDTQYF; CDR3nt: TGTGCCAGCACCCCGGGACTAGCGGTAACCACAGATACGCAGTATTTT
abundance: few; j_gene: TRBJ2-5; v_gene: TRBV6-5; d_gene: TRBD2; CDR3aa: CASSSIPGSGGRETQYF; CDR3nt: TGTGCCAGCAGTTCGATCCCCGGTAGCGGGGGAAGGGAGACCCAGTACTTC
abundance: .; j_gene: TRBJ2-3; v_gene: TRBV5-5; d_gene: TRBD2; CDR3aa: CASSLSGAGGPTDTQYF; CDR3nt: TGTGCCAGCAGCTTGTCAGGAGCGGGAGGGCCAACAGATACGCAGTATTTT
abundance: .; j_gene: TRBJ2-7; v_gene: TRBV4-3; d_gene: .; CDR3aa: CASSQDVGGLEQYF; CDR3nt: TGCGCCAGCAGCCAAGATGTAGGAGGGCTCGAGCAGTACTTC
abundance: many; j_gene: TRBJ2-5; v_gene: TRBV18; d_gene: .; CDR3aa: CASSGLQETQYF; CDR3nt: TGTGCCAGCTCAGGATTACAAGAGACCCAGTACTTC
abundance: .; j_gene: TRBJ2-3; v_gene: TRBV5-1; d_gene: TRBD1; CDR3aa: CASSSQGAVTDTQYF; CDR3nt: TGCGCCAGCAGCTCACAGGGGGCAGTTACAGATACGCAGTATTTT
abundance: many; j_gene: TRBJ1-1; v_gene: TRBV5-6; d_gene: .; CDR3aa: CASSLDIEAFF; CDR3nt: TGTGCCAGCAGCTTGGACATTGAAGCTTTCTTT
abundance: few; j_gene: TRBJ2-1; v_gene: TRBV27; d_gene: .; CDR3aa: CASSYWRNNEQFF; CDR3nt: TGTGCCAGCAGTTATTGGCGCAACAATGAGCAGTTCTTC
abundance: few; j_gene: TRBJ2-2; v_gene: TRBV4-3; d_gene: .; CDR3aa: CASGKFAGELFF; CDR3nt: TGCGCCAGCGGCAAGTTCGCCGGGGAGCTGTTTTTT
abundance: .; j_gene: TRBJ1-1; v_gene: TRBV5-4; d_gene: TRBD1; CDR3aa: CASSWLTGAGLEAFF; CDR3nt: TGTGCCAGCAGCTGGTTGACAGGGGCCGGTCTTGAAGCTTTCTTT
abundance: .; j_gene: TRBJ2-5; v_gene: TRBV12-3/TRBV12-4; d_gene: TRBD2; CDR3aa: CASSFAGGAETQYF; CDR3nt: TGTGCCAGCAGTTTTGCGGGGGGCGCGGAGACCCAGTACTTC
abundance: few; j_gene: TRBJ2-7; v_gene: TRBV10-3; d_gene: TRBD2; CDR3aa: CAISESKRGTAYEQYF; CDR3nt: TGTGCCATCAGTGAGAGTAAGCGGGGGACGGCCTACGAGCAGTACTTC
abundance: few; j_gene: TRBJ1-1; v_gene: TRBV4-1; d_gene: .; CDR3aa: CASSQHAGQNTEAFF; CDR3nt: TGCGCCAGCAGCCAACACGCAGGCCAGAACACTGAAGCTTTCTTT
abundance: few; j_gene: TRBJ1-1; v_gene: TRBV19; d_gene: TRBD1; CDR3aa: CASSPTRDRGYSSEAFF; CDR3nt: TGTGCCAGTAGCCCAACTCGGGACAGGGGGTATAGCTCTGAAGCTTTCTTT
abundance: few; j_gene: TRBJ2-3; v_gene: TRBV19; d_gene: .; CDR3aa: CASTGEPDTQYF; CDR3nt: TGTGCCAGTACAGGGGAACCTGATACGCAGTATTTT
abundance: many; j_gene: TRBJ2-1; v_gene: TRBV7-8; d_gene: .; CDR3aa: CASSLSGSYNEQFF; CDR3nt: TGTGCCAGCAGCTTGAGTGGTTCCTACAATGAGCAGTTCTTC
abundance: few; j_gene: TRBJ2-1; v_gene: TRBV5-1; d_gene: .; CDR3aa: CASSLAGDRTNEQFF; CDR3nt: TGCGCCAGCAGCTTGGCGGGCGACAGGACCAATGAGCAGTTCTTC
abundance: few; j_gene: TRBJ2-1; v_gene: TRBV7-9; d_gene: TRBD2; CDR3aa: CASSERLAGFNEQFF; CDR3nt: TGTGCCAGCAGCGAGAGACTAGCGGGCTTCAATGAGCAGTTCTTC
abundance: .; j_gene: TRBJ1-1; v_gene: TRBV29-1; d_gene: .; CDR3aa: CSVERGSTSTEAFF; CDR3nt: TGCAGCGTTGAACGGGGCAGCACCTCCACTGAAGCTTTCTTT
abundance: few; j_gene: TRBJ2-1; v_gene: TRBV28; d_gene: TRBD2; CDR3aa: CASVKTSGRWGEQFF; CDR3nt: TGTGCCAGCGTAAAGACTAGCGGGAGGTGGGGGGAGCAGTTCTTC
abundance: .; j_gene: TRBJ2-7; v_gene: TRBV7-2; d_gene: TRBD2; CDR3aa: CASSLSSGNPYEQYF; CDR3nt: TGTGCCAGCAGCTTGAGTAGCGGGAATCCCTACGAGCAGTACTTC
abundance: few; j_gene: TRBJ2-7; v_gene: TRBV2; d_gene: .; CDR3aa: CASSEDHRGEQYF; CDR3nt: TGTGCCAGCAGTGAGGACCATAGGGGCGAGCAGTACTTC
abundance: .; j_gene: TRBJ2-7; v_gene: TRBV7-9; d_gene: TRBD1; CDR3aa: CASSSSDRGFYEQYF; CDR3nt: TGTGCCAGCAGCTCTTCGGACAGGGGGTTTTACGAGCAGTACTTC